This TCR beta chain emerged from a study of blood T cell repertoires in COVID-19. CDR3 length equals 15 residues. The ends lost 6 bases at V and 6 bases at J; junction bases unmatched: 12. The V gene's germline CDR1 is SNHLY and CDR2 FYNNEI. Using immunoSEQ multiplex PCR, the repertoire was profiled, and TCRdb retains in-frame clones only, with some absent. The sample has over 250,000 clones, around 89% seen once; the top ten hold 8% to 10%. Participants' own reports of clinical history determined their cohort assignment. Two negative PCRs, clearance, or symptom resolution were required of recovered Cohort 3 donors.

The genes are TRBV2 and TRBJ2-3; 7 bases agree with TRBD2. This clonotype originated in a man aged 40-49 years who had recovered from COVID-19. The sequenced material came from PBMCs or T cells enriched from blood (not recorded which). CDR3 DNA: TGTGCCAGCAGAAAGACTAGCTCCCTTCAGGATACGCAGTATTTT. Amino acids: CASRKTSSLQDTQYF.